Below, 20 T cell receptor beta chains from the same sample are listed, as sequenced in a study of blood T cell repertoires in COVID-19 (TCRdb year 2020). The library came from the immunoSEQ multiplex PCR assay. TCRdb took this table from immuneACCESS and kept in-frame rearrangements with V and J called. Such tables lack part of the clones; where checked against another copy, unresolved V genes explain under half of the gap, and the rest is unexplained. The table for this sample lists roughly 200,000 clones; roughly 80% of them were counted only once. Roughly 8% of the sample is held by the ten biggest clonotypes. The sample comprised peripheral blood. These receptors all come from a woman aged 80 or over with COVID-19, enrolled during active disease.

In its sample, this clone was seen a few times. CDR3: CASSQETAMNTEAFF. The CDR3 bases are TGTGCCAGCAGCCAAGAGACAGCAATGAACACTGAAGCTTTCTTT. V is TRBV4-2 and J is TRBJ1-1, with D perhaps TRBD1 (5 bases). Germline V gene lookup returns CDR1 LGHNA and CDR2 YNFKEQ. The CDR3 has 15 residues. Trimming took 0 bases from V and 0 from J, leaving 8 bases between them.

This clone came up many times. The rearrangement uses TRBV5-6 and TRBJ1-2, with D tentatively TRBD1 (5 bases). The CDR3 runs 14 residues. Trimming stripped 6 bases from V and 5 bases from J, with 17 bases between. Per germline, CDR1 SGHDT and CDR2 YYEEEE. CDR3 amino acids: CASTPRGVGYGYTF. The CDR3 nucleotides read TGTGCCAGCACCCCTCGGGGGGTAGGTTATGGCTACACCTTC.

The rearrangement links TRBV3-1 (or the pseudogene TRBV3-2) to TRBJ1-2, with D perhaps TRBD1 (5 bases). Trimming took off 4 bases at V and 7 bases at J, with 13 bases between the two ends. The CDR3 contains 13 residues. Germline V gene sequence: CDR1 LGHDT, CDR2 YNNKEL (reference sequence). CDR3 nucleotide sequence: TGTGCCAGCAGCCCAAAGGAGACAGCTGGCTACACCTTC. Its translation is CASSPKETAGYTF.

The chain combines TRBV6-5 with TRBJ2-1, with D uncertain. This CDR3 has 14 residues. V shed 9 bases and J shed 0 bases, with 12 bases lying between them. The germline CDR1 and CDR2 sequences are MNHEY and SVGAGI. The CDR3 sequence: CASVRGSSYNEQFF. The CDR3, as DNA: TGTGCCAGTGTTCGTGGCTCCTCCTACAATGAGCAGTTCTTC.

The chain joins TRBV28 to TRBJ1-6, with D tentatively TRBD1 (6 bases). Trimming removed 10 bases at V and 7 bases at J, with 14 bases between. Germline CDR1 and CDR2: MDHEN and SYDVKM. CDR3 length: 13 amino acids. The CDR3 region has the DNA TGTGCCACCTACAGGGCCCTCAATTCACCCCTCCACTTT. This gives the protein CATYRALNSPLHF.

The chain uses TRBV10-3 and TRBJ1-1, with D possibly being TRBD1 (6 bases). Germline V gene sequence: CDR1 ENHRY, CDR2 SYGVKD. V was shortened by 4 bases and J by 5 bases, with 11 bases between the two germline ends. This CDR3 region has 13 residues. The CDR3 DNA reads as TGTGCCATCAGTGCTGCAGGGGAGACTGAAGCTTTCTTT. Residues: CAISAAGETEAFF.

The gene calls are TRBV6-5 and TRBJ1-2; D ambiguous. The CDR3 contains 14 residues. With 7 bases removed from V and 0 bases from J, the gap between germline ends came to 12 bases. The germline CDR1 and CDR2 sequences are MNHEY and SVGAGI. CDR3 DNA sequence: TGTGCCAGCAAGGTCTCTACAGCTAACTATGGCTACACCTTC. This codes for CASKVSTANYGYTF.

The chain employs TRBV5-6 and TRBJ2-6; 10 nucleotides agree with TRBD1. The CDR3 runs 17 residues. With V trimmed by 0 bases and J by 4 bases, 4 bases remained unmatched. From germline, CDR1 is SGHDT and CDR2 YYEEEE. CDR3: CASSLVTGGVGANVLTF. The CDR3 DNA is TGTGCCAGCAGCTTGGTGACAGGGGGCGTAGGGGCCAACGTCCTGACTTTC.

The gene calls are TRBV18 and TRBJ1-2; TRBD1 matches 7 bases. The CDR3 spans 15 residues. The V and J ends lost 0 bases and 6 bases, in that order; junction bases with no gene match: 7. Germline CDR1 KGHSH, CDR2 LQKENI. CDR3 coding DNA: TGTGCCAGCTCACCACCCGCCAGGGGGGAGGATGGCTACACCTTC. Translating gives CASSPPARGEDGYTF.

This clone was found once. Here the CDR3 DNA reads TGCGCCAGCAGTCCGGGACAGGGTGGCAATGAGCAGTTCTTC. It yields the protein CASSPGQGGNEQFF. This sequence joins TRBV5-1 and TRBJ2-1; 9 nucleotides line up with TRBD1. Germline lookup yields CDR1 SGHRS and CDR2 YFSETQ. V trimming: 5 bases; J trimming: 6 bases; junction bases outside the gene matches: 6. The CDR3 is made up of 14 amino acids.

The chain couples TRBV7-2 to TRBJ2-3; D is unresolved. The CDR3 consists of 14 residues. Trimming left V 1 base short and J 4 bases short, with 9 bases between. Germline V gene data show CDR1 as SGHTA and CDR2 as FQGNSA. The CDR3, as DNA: TGTGCCAGCAGCTTAGATCACGGGTCAGATACGCAGTATTTT. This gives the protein CASSLDHGSDTQYF.

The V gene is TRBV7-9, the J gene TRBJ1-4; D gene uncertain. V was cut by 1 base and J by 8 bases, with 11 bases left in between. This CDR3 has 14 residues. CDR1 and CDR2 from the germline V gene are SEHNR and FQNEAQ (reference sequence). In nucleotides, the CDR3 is TGTGCCAGCAGCTTAGGCGGCCAGAGGGAAAAACTGTTTTTT. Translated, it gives CASSLGGQREKLFF.

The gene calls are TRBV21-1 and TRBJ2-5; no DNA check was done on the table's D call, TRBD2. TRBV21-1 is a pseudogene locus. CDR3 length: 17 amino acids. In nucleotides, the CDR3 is TGTGCCAGCAGCAAAGACTGTACTAGCGGGATCCAAGAGACCCAGTACTTC. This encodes CASSKDCTSGIQETQYF.

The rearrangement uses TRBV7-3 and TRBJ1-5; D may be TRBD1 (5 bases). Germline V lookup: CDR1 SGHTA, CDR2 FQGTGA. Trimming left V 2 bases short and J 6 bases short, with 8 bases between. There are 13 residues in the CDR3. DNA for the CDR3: TGTGCCAGCAGCTTAGATCAGGGTCAGCCCCAGCATTTT. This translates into CASSLDQGQPQHF.

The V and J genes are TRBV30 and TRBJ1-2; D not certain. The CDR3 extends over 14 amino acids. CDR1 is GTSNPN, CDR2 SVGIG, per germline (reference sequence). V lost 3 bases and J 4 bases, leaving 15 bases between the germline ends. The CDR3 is CAWSERARFYGYTF. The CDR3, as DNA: TGTGCCTGGAGCGAGAGGGCTCGATTCTATGGCTACACCTTC. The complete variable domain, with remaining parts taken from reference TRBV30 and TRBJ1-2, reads SQTIHQWPATLVQPVGSPLSLECTVEGTSNPNLYWYRQAAGRGLQLLFYSVGIGQISSEVPQNLSASRPQDRQFILSSKKLLLSDSGFYLCAWSERARFYGYTFGSGTRLTVV.

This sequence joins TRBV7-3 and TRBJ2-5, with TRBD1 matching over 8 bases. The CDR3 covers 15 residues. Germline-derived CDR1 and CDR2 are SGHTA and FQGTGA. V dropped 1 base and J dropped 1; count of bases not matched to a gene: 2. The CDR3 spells CASSLSGTGQETQYF. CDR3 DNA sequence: TGTGCCAGCAGCTTAAGTGGGACAGGCCAAGAGACCCAGTACTTC.

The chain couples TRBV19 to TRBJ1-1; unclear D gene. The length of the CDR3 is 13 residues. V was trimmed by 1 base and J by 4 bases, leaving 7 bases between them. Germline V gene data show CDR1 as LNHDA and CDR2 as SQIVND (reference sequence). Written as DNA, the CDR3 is TGTGCCAGTAGTATAGCGGAGGGCACTGAAGCTTTCTTT. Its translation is CASSIAEGTEAFF.

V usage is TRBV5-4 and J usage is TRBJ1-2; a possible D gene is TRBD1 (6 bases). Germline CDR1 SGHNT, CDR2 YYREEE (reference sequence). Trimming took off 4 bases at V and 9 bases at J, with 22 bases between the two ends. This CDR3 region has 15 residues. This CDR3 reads CASSPGGQGEIRYTF. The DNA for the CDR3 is TGTGCCAGCAGCCCTGGGGGCCAGGGAGAAATTCGCTACACCTTC.

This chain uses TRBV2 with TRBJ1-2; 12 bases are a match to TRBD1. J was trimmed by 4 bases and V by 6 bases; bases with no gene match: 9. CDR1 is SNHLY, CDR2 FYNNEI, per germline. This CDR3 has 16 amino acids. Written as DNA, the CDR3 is TGTGCCAGCAGCCACCAGGGACAGGGGGCGGCCTATGGCTACACCTTC. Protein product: CASSHQGQGAAYGYTF.

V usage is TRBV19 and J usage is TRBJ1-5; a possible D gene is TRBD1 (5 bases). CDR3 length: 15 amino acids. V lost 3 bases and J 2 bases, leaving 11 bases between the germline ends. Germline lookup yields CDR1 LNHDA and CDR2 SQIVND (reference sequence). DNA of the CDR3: TGTGCCAGTAGTATCGGGGGTCCCGGCAATCAGCCCCAGCATTTT. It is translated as CASSIGGPGNQPQHF.